Shown below are 25 T cell receptor beta chains from a single sample sequenced in a study of control samples from healthy donors and cancer patients. TCRdb keeps only in-frame clones here, not all; method: immunoSEQ multiplex PCR. The repertoire consists of 200,000 or so clones, with 91% occurring once and the leading ten covering roughly 1.9%. Material: blood. The receptors shown here come from a man aged 25 to 40 in good health.

J is TRBJ2-1 and V is TRBV5-5, with TRBD2 matching over 11 bases. The CDR3 consists of 17 residues. Germline CDR1 reads SGHKS; CDR2 reads YYEKEE (reference sequence). The ends lost 2 bases at V and 4 bases at J; junction bases unmatched: 8. The CDR3 DNA reads as TGTGCCAGCAGCTTAACTTTAGCGGGGGGGCCGTACAATGAGCAGTTCTTC. Translated: CASSLTLAGGPYNEQFF.

V gene TRBV11-2 combines with J gene TRBJ1-5; TRBD1 matches at 7 bases. The CDR3 covers 15 residues. V was clipped by 6 bases and J by 4 bases; unmatched bases: 9. CDR1 is SGHAT, CDR2 FQNNGV, per germline. CDR3 DNA: TGTGCCAGCAGTCCAGGGGGAGGGTGGAATCAGCCCCAGCATTTT. Amino acid sequence: CASSPGGGWNQPQHF. The full variable domain, with the rest looked up from reference TRBV11-2 and TRBJ1-5, is EAGVAQSPRYKIIEKRQSVAFWCNPISGHATLYWYQQILGQGPKLLIQFQNNGVVDDSQLPKDRFSAERLKGVDSTLKIQPAKLEDSAVYLCASSPGGGWNQPQHFGDGTRLSIL.

This chain links TRBV23-1 with TRBJ1-4; D call uncertain. Being an ORF, TRBV23-1 has a function that is uncertain. V lost 0 bases and J lost 5, with 16 bases in between. The CDR3 is 17 residues long. In DNA form, the CDR3 reads TGCGCCAGCAGTCAATCGTCACGGAGACCGAGAAATGAAAAACTGTTTTTT. Translating it yields CASSQSSRRPRNEKLFF.

The V call is TRBV12-3 or TRBV12-4, the J call TRBJ2-5, with D perhaps matching TRBD1 (6 bases). The CDR3 contains 13 residues. Trimming stripped 6 bases from V and 5 bases from J, with 13 bases between. The CDR3 sequence is CASSQGNRETQYF. In nucleotides, the CDR3 is TGTGCCAGCAGCCAGGGGAACAGGGAGACCCAGTACTTC.

CDR3 sequence (DNA): TGTGCCAGTAGTATTATGTCTAGCGGGGGGGCCTTCACAGATACGCAGTATTTT. This encodes CASSIMSSGGAFTDTQYF. The chain links TRBV19 to TRBJ2-3, with 12 bases aligning to TRBD2. V was clipped by 3 bases and J by 2 bases; unmatched bases: 9. Germline CDR1 LNHDA, CDR2 SQIVND (reference sequence). The CDR3 is made up of 18 amino acids. Full variable domain (rest looked up from reference TRBV19 and TRBJ2-3): DGGITQSPKYLFRKEGQNVTLSCEQNLNHDAMYWYRQDPGQGLRLIYYSQIVNDFQKGDIAEGYSVSREKKESFPLTVTSAQKNPTAFYLCASSIMSSGGAFTDTQYFGPGTRLTVL.

The chain is built from TRBV6-5 and TRBJ1-5; TRBD1 matches 7 bases. Germline V gene sequence: CDR1 MNHEY, CDR2 SVGAGI. The CDR3 runs to 15 residues. Trimming removed 7 bases from V and 2 bases from J; junction bases left unmatched: 8. CDR3 nucleotide sequence: TGTGCCAGCAAAGACCAGGGGGAAGGCAATCAGCCCCAGCATTTT. Protein product: CASKDQGEGNQPQHF.

The V gene is TRBV9, the J gene TRBJ1-5; tentative D call: TRBD1 (6 bases). In germline, CDR1 is SGDLS, CDR2 YYNGEE. This CDR3 has 15 residues. V shed 4 bases and J shed 8 bases, with 19 bases lying between them. The CDR3 DNA follows: TGTGCCAGCAGCCCCTCGGGGGGGGCCCTGGAGCCCCAGCATTTT. The encoded protein is CASSPSGGALEPQHF.

V usage is TRBV2 and J usage is TRBJ1-1; D call uncertain. Germline V lookup: CDR1 SNHLY, CDR2 FYNNEI. V was shortened by 5 bases and J by 3 bases, with 10 bases between the two germline ends. This CDR3 has 13 amino acids. Here the CDR3 reads CASSTRPYTEAFF. The CDR3 region has the DNA TGTGCCAGCAGTACCCGCCCGTACACTGAAGCTTTCTTT.

The chain employs TRBV18 and TRBJ2-7, with unresolved D. V lost 1 base, J lost 2 bases, and 3 bases lay in between. CDR3 size: 12 residues. Germline CDR1 KGHSH, CDR2 LQKENI. CDR3 sequence (DNA): TGTGCCAGCTCACCACTTCCCTACGAGCAGTACTTC. Amino acid sequence: CASSPLPYEQYF.

The chain links TRBV21-1 to TRBJ1-2. TRBV21-1 is a recognized pseudogene. This CDR3 region has 13 residues. The CDR3, as DNA: TGTGCCAGCAGCATCCGGCCGGGATTTGGCTACACCTTC. Protein: CASSIRPGFGYTF.

This clone was seen ten or more times. The V gene is TRBV5-1, the J gene TRBJ2-3, with 8 bases identical to TRBD1. Per germline, CDR1 SGHRS and CDR2 YFSETQ. The CDR3 has 16 residues. J gave up 0 bases and V 4 bases, and 7 bases lay outside the gene matches. CDR3 nucleotide sequence: TGCGCCAGCAGCCCAGACAGGGGACCCAGCACAGATACGCAGTATTTT. It yields the protein CASSPDRGPSTDTQYF. Full variable domain (outside the CDR3, taken from reference TRBV5-1 and TRBJ2-3): KAGVTQTPRYLIKTRGQQVTLSCSPISGHRSVSWYQQTPGQGLQFLFEYFSETQRNKGNFPGRFSGRQFSNSRSEMNVSTLELGDSALYLCASSPDRGPSTDTQYFGPGTRLTVL.

The J gene is TRBJ1-4, the V gene TRBV14; tentatively, D is TRBD1 (6 bases). The CDR3 is 14 residues long. V was cut by 3 bases and J by 4 bases, with 9 bases left in between. Germline-derived CDR1 and CDR2 are SGHDN and FVKESK. The DNA for the CDR3 is TGTGCCAGCAGCCAGCAGGGGCGTAATGAAAAACTGTTTTTT. Its protein product is CASSQQGRNEKLFF. The complete variable domain, with remaining parts taken from reference TRBV14 and TRBJ1-4, reads EAGVTQFPSHSVIEKGQTVTLRCDPISGHDNLYWYRRVMGKEIKFLLHFVKESKQDESGMPNNRFLAERTGGTYSTLKVQPAELEDSGVYFCASSQQGRNEKLFFGSGTQLSVL.

The genes are TRBV3-1 (or the pseudogene TRBV3-2) and TRBJ1-6, with 7 nucleotides matching TRBD1. The CDR3 consists of 16 residues. Trimming cost V 0 bases and J 5 bases; bases outside gene matches: 4. CDR1 and CDR2 (germline): LGHDT, YNNKEL (reference sequence). The CDR3 reads CASSQDRGSDNSPLHF. The CDR3 DNA follows: TGTGCCAGCAGCCAAGACAGGGGGTCGGATAATTCACCCCTCCACTTT.

This chain joins TRBV15 and TRBJ1-4, with TRBD1 as a possible D gene (5 bases). The CDR3 is 16 amino acids. In germline, CDR1 is LNHNV, CDR2 YYDKDF (reference sequence). V was clipped by 0 bases and J by 4 bases, with 12 bases between them. CDR3: CATSRDRAQHNEKLFF. For the CDR3, the DNA is TGTGCCACCAGCAGAGACAGGGCGCAGCATAATGAAAAACTGTTTTTT.

The chain carries TRBV10-2 and TRBJ2-2; either TRBD1 or TRBD2 may supply D (6 bases each). Trimming took off 7 bases at V and 4 bases at J, with 13 bases between the two ends. Germline-derived CDR1 and CDR2 are WSHSY and SAAADI. This CDR3 has 14 residues. The CDR3, as DNA: TGCGCCAGCATCCCGGGGGCAGGCACCGGGGAGCTGTTTTTT. Amino acid sequence: CASIPGAGTGELFF.

The V gene is TRBV7-3, the J gene TRBJ2-1, with TRBD2 matching 10 bases. Germline CDR1 is SGHTA and CDR2 is FQGTGA. This CDR3 region has 15 residues. V dropped 5 bases and J dropped 5; count of bases not matched to a gene: 6. CDR3: CASSTILAGNNEQFF. CDR3 nucleotides: TGTGCCAGCAGCACCATACTAGCGGGGAACAATGAGCAGTTCTTC.

This chain joins TRBV19 and TRBJ1-4; TRBD1 is a possible D gene (5 bases). Germline values: CDR1 LNHDA, CDR2 SQIVND (reference sequence). CDR3 length: 15 amino acids. V lost 2 bases and J lost 4, with 11 bases in between. CDR3 in amino acids: CASSISGALNEKLFF. In nucleotides, the CDR3 is TGTGCCAGTAGTATAAGCGGGGCCCTTAATGAAAAACTGTTTTTT. The full variable domain, rest sourced from reference TRBV19 and TRBJ1-4, is DGGITQSPKYLFRKEGQNVTLSCEQNLNHDAMYWYRQDPGQGLRLIYYSQIVNDFQKGDIAEGYSVSREKKESFPLTVTSAQKNPTAFYLCASSISGALNEKLFFGSGTQLSVL.

The chain couples TRBV12-5 to TRBJ2-2; tentatively, D is TRBD1 or TRBD2 (6 bases each). Germline values: CDR1 LGHNT, CDR2 FRNRAP. This CDR3 spans 16 amino acids. In DNA form, the CDR3 reads TGTGCACTATTACCCCGGGGGCCCGGGAACACCGGGGAGCTGTTTTTT. Its translation: CALLPRGPGNTGELFF.

This rearrangement joins TRBV7-8 to TRBJ1-4; 8 bases are shared with TRBD1. V shed 5 bases, J shed 8 bases, and the junction held 10 bases outside the gene matches. CDR3 length: 15 residues. CDR1 SGHVS and CDR2 FQNEAQ come from the germline V gene. The CDR3 coding sequence is TGTGCCAGCAGCCGGGGAGACAGGGGTGGCGAAAAACTGTTTTTT. Translated: CASSRGDRGGEKLFF. Complete variable domain (other parts from reference TRBV7-8 and TRBJ1-4): GAGVSQSPRYKVAKRGQDVALRCDPISGHVSLFWYQQALGQGPEFLTYFQNEAQLDKSGLPSDRFFAERPEGSVSTLKIQRTQQEDSAVYLCASSRGDRGGEKLFFGSGTQLSVL.

The count of this clone is one. J is TRBJ1-2 and V is TRBV6-5; TRBD1 agrees at 8 bases. This CDR3 comprises 15 residues. Per germline, CDR1 MNHEY and CDR2 SVGAGI. Trimming took 2 bases from V and 4 from J; bases not matched to a gene: 6. CDR3 residues: CASSYQGDRLYGYTF. The CDR3 region has the DNA TGTGCCAGCAGTTACCAGGGGGACAGGCTCTATGGCTACACCTTC.

This clone was recorded once. V and J are TRBV7-9 and TRBJ1-2; TRBD1 aligns across 9 bases. CDR3 length equals 15 residues. Trimming cost V 0 bases and J 7 bases; bases outside gene matches: 6. The germline V gene has CDR1 SEHNR and CDR2 FQNEAQ (reference sequence). CDR3 nucleotides: TGTGCCAGCAGCTTAGCGCTAGGGACAGGGAGTGGCTACACCTTC. It yields the protein CASSLALGTGSGYTF.

The chain has TRBV5-1 and TRBJ2-2, with 8 positions matching TRBD2. J lost 3 bases, V lost 4 bases, and 5 bases had no gene match. CDR1 is SGHRS, CDR2 YFSETQ, per germline. CDR3 length equals 15 residues. The CDR3 DNA reads TGCGCCAGCAGCCCGGGGGGGGGAGACACCGGGGAGCTGTTTTTT. Protein: CASSPGGGDTGELFF.

J is TRBJ1-2 and V is TRBV7-8; D gene unclear. CDR3 length equals 11 residues. V lost 2 bases and J lost 6, with 4 bases in between. Germline assignment: CDR1 SGHVS and CDR2 FQNEAQ. DNA of the CDR3: TGTGCCAGCAGCTTACTTGATGGCTACACCTTC. Its protein product is CASSLLDGYTF.

V usage is TRBV10-3 and J usage is TRBJ1-3; TRBD1 matches at 7 bases. This CDR3 region has 17 residues. V dropped 3 bases and J dropped 0; count of bases not matched to a gene: 8. Germline V lookup: CDR1 ENHRY, CDR2 SYGVKD. The CDR3 spells CAISEQGGPASGNTIYF. CDR3 DNA: TGTGCCATCAGTGAACAAGGGGGCCCAGCCTCTGGAAACACCATATATTTT.

The chain joins TRBV6-5 to TRBJ1-2; D is unresolved. This CDR3 region has 15 residues. V gave up 2 bases and J gave up 4 bases, with 14 bases separating them. Germline loops: CDR1 MNHEY, CDR2 SVGAGI. CDR3 nucleotides: TGTGCCAGCAGTTACAGTTCGAGGGAAGGCTATGGCTACACCTTC. Protein product: CASSYSSREGYGYTF.